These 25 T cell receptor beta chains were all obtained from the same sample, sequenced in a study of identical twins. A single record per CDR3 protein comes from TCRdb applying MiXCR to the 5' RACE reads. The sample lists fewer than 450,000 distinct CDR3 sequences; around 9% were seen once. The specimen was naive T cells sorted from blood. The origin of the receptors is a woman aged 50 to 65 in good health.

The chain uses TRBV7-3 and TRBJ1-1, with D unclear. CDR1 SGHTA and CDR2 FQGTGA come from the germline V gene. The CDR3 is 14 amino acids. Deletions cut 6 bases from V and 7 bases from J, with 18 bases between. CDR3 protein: CASSPNNMAGEAFF. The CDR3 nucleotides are TGTGCCAGCAGTCCTAATAATATGGCAGGTGAAGCTTTCTTT. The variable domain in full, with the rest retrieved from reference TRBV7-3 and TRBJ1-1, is GAGVSQTPSNKVTEKGKYVELRCDPISGHTALYWYRQSLGQGPEFLIYFQGTGAADDSGLPNDRFFAVRPEGSVSTLKIQRTERGDSAVYLCASSPNNMAGEAFFGQGTRLTVV.

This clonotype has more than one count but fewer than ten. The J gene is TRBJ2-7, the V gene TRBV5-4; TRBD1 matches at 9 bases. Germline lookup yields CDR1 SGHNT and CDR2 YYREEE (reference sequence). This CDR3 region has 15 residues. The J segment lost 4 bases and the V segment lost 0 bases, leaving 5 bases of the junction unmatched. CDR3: CASSLDGTGFYEQYF. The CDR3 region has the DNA TGTGCCAGCAGCTTGGACGGGACAGGGTTTTACGAGCAGTACTTC. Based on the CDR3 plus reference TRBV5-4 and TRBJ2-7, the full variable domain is ETGVTQSPTHLIKTRGQQVTLRCSSQSGHNTVSWYQQALGQGPQFIFQYYREEENGRGNFPPRFSGLQFPNYSSELNVNALELDDSALYLCASSLDGTGFYEQYFGPGTRLTVT.

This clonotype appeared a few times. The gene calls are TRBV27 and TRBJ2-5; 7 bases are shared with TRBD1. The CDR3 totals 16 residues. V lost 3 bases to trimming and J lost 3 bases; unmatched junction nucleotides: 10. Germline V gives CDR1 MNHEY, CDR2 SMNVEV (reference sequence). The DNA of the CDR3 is TGTGCCAGCAGTTTGGGGATTCGACAGGGAAAAGAGACCCAGTACTTC. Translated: CASSLGIRQGKETQYF.

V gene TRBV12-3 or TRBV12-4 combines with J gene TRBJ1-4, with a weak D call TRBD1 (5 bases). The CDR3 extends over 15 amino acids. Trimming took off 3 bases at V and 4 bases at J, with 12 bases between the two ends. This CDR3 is CASSFKARVNEKLFF. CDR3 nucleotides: TGTGCCAGCAGTTTCAAGGCCAGGGTTAATGAAAAACTGTTTTTT.

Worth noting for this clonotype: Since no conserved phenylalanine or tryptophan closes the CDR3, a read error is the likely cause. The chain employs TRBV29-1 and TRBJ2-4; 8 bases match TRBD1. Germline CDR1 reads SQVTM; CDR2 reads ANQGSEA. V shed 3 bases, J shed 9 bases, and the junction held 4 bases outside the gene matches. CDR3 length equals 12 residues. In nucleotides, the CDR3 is TGCAGCGTTGACTTACAGGGGGGCATTCAGTACATC. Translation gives CSVDLQGGIQYI.

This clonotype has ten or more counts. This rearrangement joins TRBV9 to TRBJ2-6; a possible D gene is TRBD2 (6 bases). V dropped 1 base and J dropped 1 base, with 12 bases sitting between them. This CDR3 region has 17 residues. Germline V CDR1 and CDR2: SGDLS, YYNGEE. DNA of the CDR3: TGTGCCAGCAGCGTACTTAGCGGTGTATCTGGGGCCAACGTCCTGACTTTC. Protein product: CASSVLSGVSGANVLTF.

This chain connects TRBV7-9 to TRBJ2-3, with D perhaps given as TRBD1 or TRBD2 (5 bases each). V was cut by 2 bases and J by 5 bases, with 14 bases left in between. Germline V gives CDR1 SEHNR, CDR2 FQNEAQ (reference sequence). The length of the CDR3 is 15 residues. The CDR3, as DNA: TGTGCCAGCAGCTTATCCGGGACGTACCAAGATACGCAGTATTTT. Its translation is CASSLSGTYQDTQYF.

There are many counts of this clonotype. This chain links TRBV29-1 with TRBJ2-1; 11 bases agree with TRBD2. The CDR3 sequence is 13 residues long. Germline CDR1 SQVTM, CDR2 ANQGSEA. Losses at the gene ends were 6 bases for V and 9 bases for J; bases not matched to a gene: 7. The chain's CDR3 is CSVVGLAGGEQFF. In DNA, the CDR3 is TGCAGCGTCGTCGGTCTAGCGGGAGGTGAGCAGTTCTTC.

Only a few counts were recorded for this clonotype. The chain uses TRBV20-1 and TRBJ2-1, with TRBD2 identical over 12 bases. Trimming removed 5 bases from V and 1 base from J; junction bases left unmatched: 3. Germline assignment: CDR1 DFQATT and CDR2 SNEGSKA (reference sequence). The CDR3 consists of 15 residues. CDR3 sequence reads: CSAELAGGSYNEQFF. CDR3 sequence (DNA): TGCAGTGCTGAACTAGCGGGAGGATCCTACAATGAGCAGTTCTTC.

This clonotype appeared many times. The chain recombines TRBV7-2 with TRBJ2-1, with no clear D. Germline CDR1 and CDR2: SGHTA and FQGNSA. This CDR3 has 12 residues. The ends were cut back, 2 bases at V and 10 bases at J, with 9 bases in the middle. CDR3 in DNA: TGTGCCAGCAGCTTATTCGGATGGGAGCAGTTCTTC. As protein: CASSLFGWEQFF.

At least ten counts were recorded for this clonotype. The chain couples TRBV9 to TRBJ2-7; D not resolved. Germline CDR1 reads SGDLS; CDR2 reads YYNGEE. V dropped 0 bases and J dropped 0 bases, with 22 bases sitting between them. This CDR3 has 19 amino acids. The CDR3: CASSVDFQRLLPSSYEQYF. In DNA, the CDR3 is TGTGCCAGCAGCGTAGATTTCCAGAGACTGCTCCCCAGCTCCTACGAGCAGTACTTC. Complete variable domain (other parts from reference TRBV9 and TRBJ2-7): DSGVTQTPKHLITATGQRVTLRCSPRSGDLSVYWYQQSLDQGLQFLIQYYNGEERAKGNILERFSAQQFPDLHSELNLSSLELGDSALYFCASSVDFQRLLPSSYEQYFGPGTRLTVT.

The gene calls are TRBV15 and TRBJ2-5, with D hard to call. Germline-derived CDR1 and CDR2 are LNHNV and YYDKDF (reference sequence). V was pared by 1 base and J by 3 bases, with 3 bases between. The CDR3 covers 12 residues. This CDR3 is CATSRVKETQYF. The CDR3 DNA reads TGTGCCACCAGCAGAGTTAAAGAGACCCAGTACTTC.

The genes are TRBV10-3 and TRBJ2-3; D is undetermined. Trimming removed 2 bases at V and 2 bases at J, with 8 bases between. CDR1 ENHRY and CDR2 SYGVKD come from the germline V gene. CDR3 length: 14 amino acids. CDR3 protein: CAISEVLLTDTQYF. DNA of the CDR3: TGTGCCATCAGTGAGGTGTTGCTCACAGATACGCAGTATTTT.

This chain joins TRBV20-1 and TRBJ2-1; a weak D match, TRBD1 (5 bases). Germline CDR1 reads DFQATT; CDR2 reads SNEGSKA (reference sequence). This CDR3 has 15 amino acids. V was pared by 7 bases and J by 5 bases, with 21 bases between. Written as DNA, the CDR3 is TGCAGTGGGACAACTCCCCGTCCATACCACAATGAGCAGTTCTTC. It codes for CSGTTPRPYHNEQFF.

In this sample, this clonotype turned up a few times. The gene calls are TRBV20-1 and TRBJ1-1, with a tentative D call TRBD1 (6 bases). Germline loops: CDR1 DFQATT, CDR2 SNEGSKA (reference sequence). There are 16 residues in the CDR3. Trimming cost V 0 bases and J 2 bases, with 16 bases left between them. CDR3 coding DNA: TGCAGTGCTAGAGATCCCGGACAGAACCCAAACACTGAAGCTTTCTTT. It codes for CSARDPGQNPNTEAFF.

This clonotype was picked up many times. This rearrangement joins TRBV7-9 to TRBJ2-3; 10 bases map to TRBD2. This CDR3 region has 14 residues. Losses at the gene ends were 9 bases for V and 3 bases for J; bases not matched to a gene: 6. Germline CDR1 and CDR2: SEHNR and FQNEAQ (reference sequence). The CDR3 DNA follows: TGTGCCAGTACGTTAGCGGGAGGTACAGATACGCAGTATTTT. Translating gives CASTLAGGTDTQYF.

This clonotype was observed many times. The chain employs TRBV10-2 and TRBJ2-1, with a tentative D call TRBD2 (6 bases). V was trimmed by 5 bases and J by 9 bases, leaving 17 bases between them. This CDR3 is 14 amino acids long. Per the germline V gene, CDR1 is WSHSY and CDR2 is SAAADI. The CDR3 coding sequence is TGCGCCAGCAGTAGGGGCGGGCGGGGCCTTGAGCAGTTCTTC. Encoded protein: CASSRGGRGLEQFF.

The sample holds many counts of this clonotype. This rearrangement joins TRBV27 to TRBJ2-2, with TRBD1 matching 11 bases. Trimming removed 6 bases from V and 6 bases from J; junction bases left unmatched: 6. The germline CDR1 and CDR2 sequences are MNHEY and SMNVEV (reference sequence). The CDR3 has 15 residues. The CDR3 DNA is TGTGCCAGCAGCCAGGGACAGGGGGGTTCCGGGGAGCTGTTTTTT. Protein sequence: CASSQGQGGSGELFF.

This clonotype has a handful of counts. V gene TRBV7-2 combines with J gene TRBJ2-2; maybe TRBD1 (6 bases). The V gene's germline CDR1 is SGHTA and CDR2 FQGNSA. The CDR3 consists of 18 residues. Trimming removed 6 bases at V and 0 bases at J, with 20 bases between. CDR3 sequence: CASRYSIFGTPNTGELFF. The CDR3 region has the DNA TGTGCCAGCAGATACTCGATATTCGGGACACCGAACACCGGGGAGCTGTTTTTT.

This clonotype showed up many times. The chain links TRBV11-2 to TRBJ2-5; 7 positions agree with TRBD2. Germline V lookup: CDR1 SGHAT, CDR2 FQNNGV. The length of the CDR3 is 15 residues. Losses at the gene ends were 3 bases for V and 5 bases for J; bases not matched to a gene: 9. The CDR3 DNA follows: TGTGCCAGCAGCTTTGGCAGGGCGGGAGTGGAGACCCAGTACTTC. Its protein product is CASSFGRAGVETQYF.

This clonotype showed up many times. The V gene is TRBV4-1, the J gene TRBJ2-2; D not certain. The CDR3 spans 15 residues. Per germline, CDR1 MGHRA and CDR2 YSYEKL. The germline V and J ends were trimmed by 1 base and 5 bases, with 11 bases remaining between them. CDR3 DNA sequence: TGCGCCAGCAGCCAAGTTGGCAGAAAGACCGGGGAGCTGTTTTTT. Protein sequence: CASSQVGRKTGELFF.

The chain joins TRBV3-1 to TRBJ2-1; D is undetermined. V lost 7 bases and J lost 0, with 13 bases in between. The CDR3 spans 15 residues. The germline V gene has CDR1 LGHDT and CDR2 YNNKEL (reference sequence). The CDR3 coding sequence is TGTGCCAGCAAGGTGGGGATCGACTCCTACAATGAGCAGTTCTTC. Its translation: CASKVGIDSYNEQFF.

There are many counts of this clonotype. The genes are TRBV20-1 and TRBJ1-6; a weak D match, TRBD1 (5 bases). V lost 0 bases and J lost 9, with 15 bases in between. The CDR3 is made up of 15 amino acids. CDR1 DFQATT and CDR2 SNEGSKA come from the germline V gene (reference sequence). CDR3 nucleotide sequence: TGCAGTGCTAGAGAGGAGTCAGGGAAGGGTTCACCCCTCCACTTT. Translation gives CSAREESGKGSPLHF.

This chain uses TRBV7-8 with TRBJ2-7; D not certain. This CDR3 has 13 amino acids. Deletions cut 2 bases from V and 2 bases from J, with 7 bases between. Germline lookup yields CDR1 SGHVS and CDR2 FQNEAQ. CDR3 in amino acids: CASSLKRPYEQYF. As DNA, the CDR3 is TGTGCCAGCAGCTTAAAGCGACCCTACGAGCAGTACTTC.

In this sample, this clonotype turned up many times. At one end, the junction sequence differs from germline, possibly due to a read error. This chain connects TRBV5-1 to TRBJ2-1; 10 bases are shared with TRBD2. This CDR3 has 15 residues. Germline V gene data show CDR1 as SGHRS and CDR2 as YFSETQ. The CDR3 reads CASSPSGRAYNEQFF. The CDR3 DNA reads TGTGCCAGCAGTCCAAGCGGGAGGGCTTACAATGAGCAGTTCTTC.